Each of the 19 T cell receptor beta chains below was sequenced from the same sample in a study of blood T cell repertoires in COVID-19. Profiling relied on immunoSEQ multiplex PCR, and the TCRdb table lists in-frame clones only, not all of them. Of tens of thousands of clones in the sample, about 86% were seen once. The specimen sequenced was peripheral blood. These receptors all stem from a woman over 75 with active or convalescent COVID-19.

This clone turned up a few times. The V and J genes are TRBV6-6 and TRBJ1-5; D is perhaps TRBD1 (6 bases). CDR3 length: 12 amino acids. Trimming took off 6 bases at V and 7 bases at J, with 10 bases between the two ends. From germline, CDR1 is MNHNY and CDR2 SVGAGI (reference sequence). The CDR3 DNA sequence: TGTGCCAGCAGACAGGGAGAACAGCCCCAGCATTTT. Its translation: CASRQGEQPQHF.

CDR3 loop: CASSYPGQGNYNEQFF. The DNA for the CDR3 is TGTGCCAGCAGTTACCCCGGACAGGGGAATTACAATGAGCAGTTCTTC. The chain combines TRBV6-6 with TRBJ2-1; 9 nucleotides align to TRBD1. J was trimmed by 4 bases and V by 2 bases; bases with no gene match: 6. Germline lookup yields CDR1 MNHNY and CDR2 SVGAGI (reference sequence). The CDR3 consists of 16 residues.

CDR3 sequence reads: CASSFGRGRQETQYF. The CDR3 DNA follows: TGTGCCAGCAGTTTCGGCAGGGGGCGCCAAGAGACCCAGTACTTC. This chain uses TRBV27 with TRBJ2-5; 8 nucleotides agree with TRBD1. Germline trimming cut 3 bases from V and 1 base from J; bases unmatched to any gene: 4. This CDR3 is built from 15 residues. From germline, CDR1 is MNHEY and CDR2 SMNVEV (reference sequence).

The V call is TRBV19, the J call TRBJ2-7; TRBD1 might be the D (7 bases). This CDR3 region has 15 residues. Germline V gene sequence: CDR1 LNHDA, CDR2 SQIVND (reference sequence). The V end was cut by 5 bases, the J end by 6 bases, with 20 bases between. The CDR3 nucleotides read TGTGCCAGTAGTTTACGACAGGGAGGCTTCGGCGAGCAGTACTTC. It codes for CASSLRQGGFGEQYF.

The V call is TRBV4-2, the J call TRBJ2-2; TRBD2 matches 13 bases. Trimming at V came to 4 bases and at J to 3 bases, leaving 8 bases not matched to a gene. Germline CDR1 and CDR2: LGHNA and YNFKEQ. The CDR3 runs 18 residues. The CDR3 bases are TGTGCCAGCAGCCCTAAACTAGCGGGGGGGCCTCACACCGGGGAGCTGTTTTTT. This encodes CASSPKLAGGPHTGELFF.

This rearrangement joins TRBV19 to TRBJ1-6; 9 bases fit TRBD1. Germline V gives CDR1 LNHDA, CDR2 SQIVND (reference sequence). The ends lost 8 bases at V and 9 bases at J; junction bases unmatched: 5. CDR3 length equals 13 residues. CDR3 sequence: CASWDRALSPLHF. For the CDR3, the DNA is TGTGCCAGTTGGGACAGGGCCCTTTCACCCCTCCACTTT.

A single count supports this clone. The chain uses TRBV5-1 and TRBJ2-5, with D unresolved. Germline assignment: CDR1 SGHRS and CDR2 YFSETQ. The germline V and J ends were trimmed by 2 bases and 7 bases, with 15 bases remaining between them. The CDR3 has 14 amino acids. CDR3 loop: CASSFSPVEGTQYF. CDR3 sequence (DNA): TGCGCCAGCAGCTTTAGCCCAGTCGAAGGGACCCAGTACTTC. The whole variable domain, remainder taken from reference TRBV5-1 and TRBJ2-5, is KAGVTQTPRYLIKTRGQQVTLSCSPISGHRSVSWYQQTPGQGLQFLFEYFSETQRNKGNFPGRFSGRQFSNSRSEMNVSTLELGDSALYLCASSFSPVEGTQYFGPGTRLLVL.

The chain combines TRBV10-2 with TRBJ2-7; TRBD1 matches 11 bases. Germline V gene lookup returns CDR1 WSHSY and CDR2 SAAADI. The CDR3 runs 15 residues. Trimming at V came to 0 bases and at J to 4 bases, leaving 2 bases not matched to a gene. CDR3 sequence reads: CASSESGTGGYEQYF. The CDR3 bases are TGCGCCAGCAGTGAGTCAGGGACAGGGGGGTACGAGCAGTACTTC.

The chain combines TRBV5-6 with TRBJ2-5, with TRBD1 identical over 8 bases. CDR1 is SGHDT and CDR2 is YYEEEE in the germline V gene. Germline trimming cut 2 bases from V and 5 bases from J; bases unmatched to any gene: 8. The CDR3 sequence is 15 residues long. CDR3 protein: CASSFAPGGGETQYF. The CDR3 DNA sequence: TGTGCCAGCAGCTTTGCACCAGGGGGCGGGGAGACCCAGTACTTC.

The chain uses TRBV19 and TRBJ2-7, with D unresolved. Germline lookup yields CDR1 LNHDA and CDR2 SQIVND (reference sequence). The CDR3 spans 15 residues. Trimming shortened V by 8 bases and J by 5 bases, and 22 bases separated the two germline ends. The CDR3 here is CASRDSPWAGDEQYF. The CDR3 nucleotides are TGTGCCAGTCGCGATAGTCCGTGGGCCGGCGACGAGCAGTACTTC.

The V call is TRBV11-2, the J call TRBJ1-1, with a possible D match to TRBD1 (5 bases). V was cut by 4 bases and J by 5 bases, with 17 bases left in between. Germline V gene data show CDR1 as SGHAT and CDR2 as FQNNGV. The CDR3 length is 15 residues. CDR3 region: CASSYDRRGRTEAFF. The CDR3 DNA follows: TGTGCCAGCAGCTACGACCGACGGGGGAGGACTGAAGCTTTCTTT.

The chain carries TRBV19 and TRBJ2-5; 9 bases are shared with TRBD2. CDR3 length equals 15 residues. Germline lookup yields CDR1 LNHDA and CDR2 SQIVND (reference sequence). V dropped 8 bases and J dropped 5; count of bases not matched to a gene: 12. The CDR3 coding sequence is TGTGCCAGTCAAGAGGTGGCGGGGGGGGTCGAGACCCAGTACTTC. This codes for CASQEVAGGVETQYF.

The V call is TRBV12-3 or TRBV12-4, the J call TRBJ1-4; 8 bases are shared with TRBD1. Unmatched junction bases numbered 9, after V lost 10 bases and J lost 8 bases. CDR3 length: 13 residues. This chain's CDR3 is CATSPGGVEKLFF. CDR3 nucleotide sequence: TGTGCCACCAGCCCAGGGGGCGTAGAAAAACTGTTTTTT.

This clone showed up just a few times. This rearrangement joins TRBV3-1 (or the pseudogene TRBV3-2) to TRBJ1-2; D remains ambiguous. V lost 1 base to trimming and J lost 6 bases, with 12 bases between them. The CDR3 runs 14 residues. The germline CDR1 and CDR2 sequences are LGHDT and YNNKEL (reference sequence). The CDR3: CASSQGGFGNGYTF. CDR3 in DNA: TGTGCCAGCAGCCAAGGAGGGTTCGGGAATGGCTACACCTTC.

The gene calls are TRBV3-1 (or the pseudogene TRBV3-2) and TRBJ1-2, with D perhaps TRBD1 (5 bases). The CDR3 is 15 residues long. Germline CDR1 and CDR2: LGHDT and YNNKEL (reference sequence). V was clipped by 3 bases and J by 2 bases, with 13 bases between them. The CDR3 coding sequence is TGTGCCAGCAGCCACTCTGGGGAGGGGAACTATGGCTACACCTTC. Encoded protein: CASSHSGEGNYGYTF.

The chain recombines TRBV24-1 with TRBJ1-2; TRBD1 aligns across 8 bases. Germline V CDR1 and CDR2: KGHDR, SFDVKD. The V and J ends lost 5 bases and 14 bases, in that order; junction bases with no gene match: 3. CDR3 length: 10 residues. The CDR3 DNA reads TGTGCCACCAGTGTTGGGGACAGGACCTTC. This translates into CATSVGDRTF.

V usage is TRBV3-1 (or the pseudogene TRBV3-2) and J usage is TRBJ2-7, with 7 positions matching TRBD2. This CDR3 is 18 amino acids long. J gave up 3 bases and V 0 bases, and 14 bases lay outside the gene matches. Germline V gene data show CDR1 as LGHDT and CDR2 as YNNKEL (reference sequence). The CDR3 is CASSQEGTRGVKGYEQYF. The CDR3, as DNA: TGTGCCAGCAGCCAAGAAGGGACCCGGGGGGTAAAAGGCTACGAGCAGTACTTC.

The gene calls are TRBV5-1 and TRBJ1-1, with TRBD1 as a possible D gene (6 bases). Germline-derived CDR1 and CDR2 are SGHRS and YFSETQ. Trimming removed 1 base at V and 0 bases at J, with 19 bases between. The CDR3 runs 18 residues. The CDR3, as DNA: TGCGCCAGCAGCTTGACTACCACACGGGGGGCTTTGAACACTGAAGCTTTCTTT. Protein product: CASSLTTTRGALNTEAFF.

The rearrangement uses TRBV6-6 and TRBJ1-2; D is ambiguous. V gave up 6 bases and J gave up 5 bases, with 16 bases separating them. The CDR3 has 14 residues. Germline values: CDR1 MNHNY, CDR2 SVGAGI (reference sequence). CDR3 bases: TGTGCCAGCAGCCCATCCGACACCTTTTATGGCTACACCTTC. It codes for CASSPSDTFYGYTF.